These 18 T cell receptor beta chains originate from one sample sequenced in a study of T-cell memory formation after mild COVID-19. MiXCR, run by TCRdb on the 5' RACE reads, gives a single entry per CDR3 protein. This table has 450,000 or so distinct CDR3 sequences, around 25% appearing once. The sample comprised PBMCs or a T cell subset sorted from them (not recorded which). Every receptor here comes from an adult woman who had mild COVID-19 (a few samples of this study predate the infection). Cell type and time point are not known.

The V and J genes are TRBV7-9 and TRBJ2-2; the match to TRBD1 covers 8 bases. The CDR3 has 15 amino acids. V dropped 4 bases and J dropped 4; count of bases not matched to a gene: 5. Germline V lookup: CDR1 SEHNR, CDR2 FQNEAQ (reference sequence). The CDR3 region has the DNA TGTGCCAGCAGCTCCGCAGGGGGCATCACCGGGGAGCTGTTTTTT. Translated, it gives CASSSAGGITGELFF.

To note about this clonotype: Sequence at one end of the junction differs from germline and may be a read error. V gene TRBV3-1 combines with J gene TRBJ2-2, with D perhaps matching TRBD1 or TRBD2 (5 bases each). There are 13 residues in the CDR3. The germline gives CDR1 LGHDT, CDR2 YNNKEL (reference sequence). For the CDR3, the DNA is TGTGCCAGCACCCAACTGGGGGACGCGGAGCTGTTTTTT. It is translated as CASTQLGDAELFF. Supplemented by reference TRBV3-1 and TRBJ2-2, the full variable domain reads DTAVSQTPKYLVTQMGNDKSIKCEQNLGHDTMYWYKQDSKKFLKIMFSYNNKELIINETVPNRFSPKSPDKAHLNLHINSLELGDSAVYFCASTQLGDAELFFGEGSRLTVL.

The rearrangement joins TRBV19 to TRBJ2-7, with D perhaps TRBD1 (6 bases). The germline V and J ends were trimmed by 4 bases and 3 bases, with 16 bases remaining between them. The CDR3 is 15 amino acids. Germline-derived CDR1 and CDR2 are LNHDA and SQIVND (reference sequence). The CDR3 coding sequence is TGTGCCAGTAGTACCCCCGCCGCAGGGGTCTACGAGCAGTACTTC. Translation gives CASSTPAAGVYEQYF. Based on the CDR3 plus reference TRBV19 and TRBJ2-7, the full variable domain is DGGITQSPKYLFRKEGQNVTLSCEQNLNHDAMYWYRQDPGQGLRLIYYSQIVNDFQKGDIAEGYSVSREKKESFPLTVTSAQKNPTAFYLCASSTPAAGVYEQYFGPGTRLTVT.

This clonotype was counted a few times. V usage is TRBV7-9 and J usage is TRBJ1-2; 7 nucleotides line up with TRBD1. From germline, CDR1 is SEHNR and CDR2 FQNEAQ (reference sequence). V lost 3 bases, J lost 8 bases, and 3 bases stayed unmatched. The CDR3 has 12 amino acids. The CDR3 nucleotides are TGTGCCAGCAGCTTGACAGGGAAGGGCTACACCTTC. Its translation is CASSLTGKGYTF.

The chain is built from TRBV6-5 and TRBJ2-5, with D possibly TRBD1 on 5 matching bases. From germline, CDR1 is MNHEY and CDR2 SVGAGI. This CDR3 spans 15 amino acids. The V end lost 0 bases, the J end lost 1 base, and 9 bases lay between the germline ends. The CDR3 protein is CASSYSGDTQETQYF. CDR3 in DNA: TGTGCCAGCAGTTACTCAGGGGATACCCAAGAGACCCAGTACTTC.

This clonotype was observed a handful of times. The chain has TRBV9 and TRBJ2-3, with D uncertain. Germline CDR1 reads SGDLS; CDR2 reads YYNGEE. Trimming cost V 0 bases and J 2 bases, with 10 bases left between them. The CDR3 length is 15 residues. The CDR3 loop reads CASSVALPHTDTQYF. CDR3 nucleotide sequence: TGTGCCAGCAGCGTAGCCCTCCCGCACACAGATACGCAGTATTTT. Looking up the rest from reference TRBV9 and TRBJ2-3 gives the full variable domain: DSGVTQTPKHLITATGQRVTLRCSPRSGDLSVYWYQQSLDQGLQFLIQYYNGEERAKGNILERFSAQQFPDLHSELNLSSLELGDSALYFCASSVALPHTDTQYFGPGTRLTVL.

This clonotype has just a few counts. The chain has TRBV12-3 or TRBV12-4 and TRBJ1-2, with D possibly being TRBD1 (6 bases). V lost 5 bases to trimming and J lost 8 bases, with 21 bases between them. This CDR3 is 15 amino acids long. CDR3 coding DNA: TGTGCCAGCAGTGTCAGGGGCCTACTACGGGGAGGCTACACCTTC. It codes for CASSVRGLLRGGYTF.

The chain carries TRBV5-4 and TRBJ1-2; D might be TRBD1 (6 bases). The CDR3 contains 14 residues. Trimming shortened V by 4 bases and J by 7 bases, and 17 bases separated the two germline ends. Germline-derived CDR1 and CDR2 are SGHNT and YYREEE (reference sequence). Here the CDR3 DNA reads TGTGCCAGCAGCCTTCTAGGACAGATGGGTGGCTACACCTTC. Its protein is CASSLLGQMGGYTF.

In its sample, this clonotype was seen a few times. The chain employs TRBV7-2 and TRBJ2-2; 8 nucleotides line up with TRBD2. The CDR3 sequence is 16 residues long. Germline V lookup: CDR1 SGHTA, CDR2 FQGNSA. The ends lost 6 bases at V and 9 bases at J; junction bases unmatched: 15. CDR3 in amino acids: CASRLKREPGSRELFF. CDR3 DNA: TGTGCCAGCAGACTAAAGCGGGAGCCCGGGTCCAGGGAGCTGTTTTTT. The full variable domain, rest sourced from reference TRBV7-2 and TRBJ2-2, is GAGVSQSPSNKVTEKGKDVELRCDPISGHTALYWYRQSLGQGLEFLIYFQGNSAPDKSGLPSDRFSAERTGGSVSTLTIQRTQQEDSAVYLCASRLKREPGSRELFFGEGSRLTVL.

In this sample, this clonotype turned up a few times. The rearrangement uses TRBV5-6 and TRBJ2-1; D uncertain. Germline V gives CDR1 SGHDT, CDR2 YYEEEE. The CDR3 length is 14 residues. V shed 1 base and J shed 8 bases, with 13 bases lying between them. The CDR3 DNA sequence: TGTGCCAGCAGCTTGAGGACCTTACACCATGAGCAGTTCTTC. It encodes CASSLRTLHHEQFF.

V is TRBV12-3 or TRBV12-4 and J is TRBJ1-2; unclear D gene. Deletions cut 3 bases from V and 5 bases from J, with 7 bases between. The CDR3 has 12 residues. The CDR3 sequence: CASSFQGYGYTF. CDR3 in DNA: TGTGCCAGCAGTTTCCAAGGATATGGCTACACCTTC.

This clonotype has a count of ten or more. This chain uses TRBV7-8 with TRBJ1-6; a weak D match, TRBD1 (5 bases). Germline lookup yields CDR1 SGHVS and CDR2 FQNEAQ. The V and J ends lost 4 bases and 7 bases respectively, with 17 bases between them. CDR3 size: 16 residues. DNA for the CDR3: TGTGCCAGCAGCTCCTCAAATCGGGGGAACAATTCACCCCTCCACTTT. Translated: CASSSSNRGNNSPLHF.

This clonotype turned up a few times. The rearrangement links TRBV20-1 to TRBJ2-7; 7 positions agree with TRBD2. Germline V lookup: CDR1 DFQATT, CDR2 SNEGSKA (reference sequence). The CDR3 runs 14 residues. J was trimmed by 1 base and V by 6 bases; bases with no gene match: 9. The CDR3 DNA sequence: TGCAGTGCCAAGACTAGCCCAGGATCCTACGAGCAGTACTTC. It translates to CSAKTSPGSYEQYF.

This clonotype was detected a few times. The chain joins TRBV5-1 to TRBJ2-5; D might be TRBD2 (6 bases). Germline V lookup: CDR1 SGHRS, CDR2 YFSETQ. The V end lost 4 bases, the J end lost 5 bases, and 15 bases lay between the germline ends. This CDR3 has 14 residues. The CDR3 DNA is TGCGCCAGCAGCCCTGGGGGAAGCGGGGAGACCCAGTACTTC. It yields the protein CASSPGGSGETQYF.

This chain connects TRBV9 to TRBJ2-2; TRBD2 aligns across 7 bases. The CDR3 consists of 16 residues. CDR1 SGDLS and CDR2 YYNGEE come from the germline V gene. The trim removed 0 bases at V and 2 bases at J, leaving 4 bases unmatched. CDR3 residues: CASSVGVAGNTGELFF. The CDR3 nucleotides read TGTGCCAGCAGCGTAGGGGTAGCGGGCAACACCGGGGAGCTGTTTTTT.

The genes are TRBV7-9 and TRBJ2-2; the D call may be TRBD1 or TRBD2 (5 bases each). This CDR3 is 18 amino acids long. Trimming cost V 1 base and J 2 bases, with 17 bases left between them. Looked up from germline, CDR1 is SEHNR and CDR2 is FQNEAQ (reference sequence). CDR3 loop: CASSLEGTAIRNTGELFF. The CDR3, as DNA: TGTGCCAGCAGCTTAGAAGGGACGGCCATACGAAACACCGGGGAGCTGTTTTTT.

The J gene is TRBJ2-3, the V gene TRBV7-2; tentatively, D is TRBD2 (5 bases). Per germline, CDR1 SGHTA and CDR2 FQGNSA. V was cut by 5 bases and J by 1 base, with 10 bases left in between. The CDR3 sequence is 14 residues long. The CDR3 is CASSELGRTDTQYF. In DNA, the CDR3 is TGTGCCAGCAGCGAACTAGGGCGCACAGATACGCAGTATTTT.

The V gene is TRBV6-6, the J gene TRBJ1-1; 9 bases align to TRBD1. V shed 5 bases and J 6 bases; nucleotides not matched to a gene: 7. The CDR3 runs 14 residues. The germline CDR1 and CDR2 sequences are MNHNY and SVGAGI (reference sequence). The CDR3 coding sequence is TGTGCCAGCAGTCTTACGGGGACAGGGTCTGAAGCTTTCTTT. It encodes CASSLTGTGSEAFF.